The following is a TCR beta chain sequence with its context. No antigen is known for it. The data stem from a study of T cells expressing NK-cell markers (dated by TCRdb to 2018 to 2020). For context, the study as a whole: In sorted CD3+CD56+NKG2C+, CD3+CD56+NKG2C- and CD3+CD56-NKG2C+ T-cell subsets from eight donors, TCR beta-chain repertoires were profiled. Among the eight sequenced donors, only one was HCMV-seronegative, while the other seven were HCMV-seropositive. Randomly selected healthy volunteers, three men and five women, were used as the eight sequenced donors. Sequencing of the libraries produced 2 x 150 bp reads on Illumina HiSeq 2000/2500, MiSeq or NextSeq. Overall study results and their limits: Those dominant clonotypes were again the most abundant among CD3+CD56-NKG2C+ cells in a few donors, at about 25-65%. For five or six donors, the dominant CD3+CD56+NKG2C+ clonotypes were among the top 10 CD8+ clonotypes and accounted for 1.0-7.0% of CD8+ T cells. Whether the expanded NKG2C-expressing T cell clones were specific for HCMV antigens remained unclear.

Sequencing relied on an Illumina HiSeq 2000. TCR beta cDNA libraries were prepared using 5'RACE template switching, which introduced a universal primer site and unique molecular identifiers. cDNA synthesis was primed from the TCR beta constant segment and was followed by two successive PCR amplification steps. Processing in the source paper ran as follows. Reads were demultiplexed and grouped by UMI with MIGEC, and clonotypes were assembled and quantified with MiTCR. Only TCR cDNA sequences supported by at least two reads were kept to exclude erroneous sequences. The tcR package was used for downstream repertoire analysis, and clonotypes were matched across fractions by CDR3 nucleotide sequence plus V segment. VDJmatch was used to annotate antigen specificity against VDJdb, with one amino acid substitution in CDR3 permitted. TCRdb reprocessed the reads, reporting each CDR3 protein sequence once and no DNA. TCRdb assigned the V and J calls; the authors' analysis was not used. The table for this sample records some 460,000 distinct CDR3 sequences. The top ten hold about 1.5% of the sample.

The CDR3 spans 16 residues, from the cysteine through the phenylalanine. The nucleotide record is missing. HCMV serostatus was determined by detecting HCMV-specific IgG in serum with a commercial ELISA kit. Peripheral blood mononuclear cells were isolated from blood by Ficoll density gradient centrifugation. This chain joins TRBV21-1 to TRBJ2-3; lacking DNA, the TRBD2 call made by TCRdb goes unchecked. TRBV21-1 has pseudogene status. The sequenced sample consisted of blood T cells: a sorted CD56 or NKG2C T cell subset, CD4+ or CD8+ T cells, or bulk PBMC T cells (not recorded which). The TCR comes from a woman between 45 and 60 years old in good health. Donor details come from another sample of the same person, matched by shared clones. The CDR3 sequence is CASSKDRAGPTDTQYF.